Described below is a single T cell receptor (beta chain) sequence and its context. The CDR3 spans 14 residues. V gave up 0 bases and J gave up 3 bases, with 12 bases separating them. Germline V gene sequence: CDR1 DFQATT, CDR2 SNEGSKA (reference sequence). This sample is part of a study of T cells in Graves' hyperthyroidism and ophthalmopathy. Regions amplified from RNA transcripts were the TCR beta CDR3 regions. Initially, a first-round RT-PCR of the TCR CDR3 employed the HTBI primer set. TCRdb reanalysed the multiplex PCR reads using MiXCR and keeps one entry per CDR3 protein. Of hundreds of thousands of distinct CDR3 sequences listed, more than 20% are singletons.

This clonotype originated in a man under 40 with Graves' ophthalmopathy. The chain carries TRBV20-1 and TRBJ2-7; D possibly corresponds to TRBD2 (6 bases). Source material: blood. The CDR3 coding sequence is TGCAGTGCTAGAGATCAGAGACTAGGCTACGAGCAGTACTTC. It is translated as CSARDQRLGYEQYF.